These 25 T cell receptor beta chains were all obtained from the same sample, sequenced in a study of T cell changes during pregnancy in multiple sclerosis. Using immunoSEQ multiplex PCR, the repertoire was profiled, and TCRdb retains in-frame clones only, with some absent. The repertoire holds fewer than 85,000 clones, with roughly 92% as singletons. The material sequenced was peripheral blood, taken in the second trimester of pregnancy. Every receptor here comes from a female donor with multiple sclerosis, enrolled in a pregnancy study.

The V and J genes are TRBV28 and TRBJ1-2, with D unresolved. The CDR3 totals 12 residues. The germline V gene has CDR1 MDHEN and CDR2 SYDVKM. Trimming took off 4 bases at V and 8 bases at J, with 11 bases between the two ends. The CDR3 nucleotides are TGTGCCAGCAGTTACCTCGGGGAAGGCTACACCTTC. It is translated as CASSYLGEGYTF.

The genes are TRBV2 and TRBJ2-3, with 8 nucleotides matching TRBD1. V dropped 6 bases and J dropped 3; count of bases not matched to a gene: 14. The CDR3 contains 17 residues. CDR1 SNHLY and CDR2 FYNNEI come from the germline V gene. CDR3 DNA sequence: TGTGCCAGCAGACTGCAGACCGGGACAGGCAGTACAGATACGCAGTATTTT. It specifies CASRLQTGTGSTDTQYF.

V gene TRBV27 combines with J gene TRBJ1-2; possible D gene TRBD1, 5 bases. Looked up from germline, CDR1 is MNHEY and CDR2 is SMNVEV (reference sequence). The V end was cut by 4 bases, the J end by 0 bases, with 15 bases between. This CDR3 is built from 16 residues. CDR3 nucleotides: TGTGCCAGCAGTTCCATCCAGGGTCTTTCTAACTATGGCTACACCTTC. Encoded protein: CASSSIQGLSNYGYTF.

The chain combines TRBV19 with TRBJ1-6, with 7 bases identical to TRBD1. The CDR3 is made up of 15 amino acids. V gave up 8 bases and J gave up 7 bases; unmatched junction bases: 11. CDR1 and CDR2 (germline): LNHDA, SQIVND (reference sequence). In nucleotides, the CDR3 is TGTGCCAGTGAACTTAACAGGGGAGGCAATTCACCCCTCCACTTT. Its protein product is CASELNRGGNSPLHF.

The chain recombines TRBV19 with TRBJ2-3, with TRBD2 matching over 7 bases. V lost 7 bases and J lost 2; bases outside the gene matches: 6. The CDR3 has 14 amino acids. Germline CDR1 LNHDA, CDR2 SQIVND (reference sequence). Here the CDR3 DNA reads TGTGCCAGTACATTGGGAGGGTCCACAGATACGCAGTATTTT. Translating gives CASTLGGSTDTQYF.

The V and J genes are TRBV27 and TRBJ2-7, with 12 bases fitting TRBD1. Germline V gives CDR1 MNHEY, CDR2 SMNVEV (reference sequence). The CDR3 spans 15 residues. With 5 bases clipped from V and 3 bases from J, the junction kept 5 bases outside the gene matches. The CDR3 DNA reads TGTGCCAGCAGTCCAGGGACAGGGGGCATCTACGAGCAGTACTTC. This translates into CASSPGTGGIYEQYF.

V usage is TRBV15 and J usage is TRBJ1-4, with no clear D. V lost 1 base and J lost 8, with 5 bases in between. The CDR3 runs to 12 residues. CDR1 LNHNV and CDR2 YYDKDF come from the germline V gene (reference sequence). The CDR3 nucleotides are TGTGCCACCAGCAGAGTCGGGGAAAAACTGTTTTTT. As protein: CATSRVGEKLFF. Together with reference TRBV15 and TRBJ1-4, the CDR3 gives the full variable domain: DAMVIQNPRYQVTQFGKPVTLSCSQTLNHNVMYWYQQKSSQAPKLLFHYYDKDFNNEADTPDNFQSRRPNTSFCFLDIRSPGLGDTAMYLCATSRVGEKLFFGSGTQLSVL.

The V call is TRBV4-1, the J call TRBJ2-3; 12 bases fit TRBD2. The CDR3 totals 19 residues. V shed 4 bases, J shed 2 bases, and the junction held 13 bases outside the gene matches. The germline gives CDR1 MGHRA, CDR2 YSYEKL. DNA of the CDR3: TGCGCCAGCAGCCTCGGGAGAGCTAGCGGGAGGGGTCTCACAGATACGCAGTATTTT. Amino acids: CASSLGRASGRGLTDTQYF.

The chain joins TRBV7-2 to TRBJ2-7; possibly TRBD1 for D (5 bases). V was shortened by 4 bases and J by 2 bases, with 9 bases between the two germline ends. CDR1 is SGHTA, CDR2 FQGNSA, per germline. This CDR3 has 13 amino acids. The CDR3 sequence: CASSSTATYEQYF. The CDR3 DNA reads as TGTGCCAGCAGCTCGACAGCTACCTACGAGCAGTACTTC.

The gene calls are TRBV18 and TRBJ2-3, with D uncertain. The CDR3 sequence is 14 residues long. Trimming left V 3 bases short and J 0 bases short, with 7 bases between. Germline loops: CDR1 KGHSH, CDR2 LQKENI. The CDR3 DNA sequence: TGTGCCAGCTCACCCAGGCGAAGCACAGATACGCAGTATTTT. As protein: CASSPRRSTDTQYF.

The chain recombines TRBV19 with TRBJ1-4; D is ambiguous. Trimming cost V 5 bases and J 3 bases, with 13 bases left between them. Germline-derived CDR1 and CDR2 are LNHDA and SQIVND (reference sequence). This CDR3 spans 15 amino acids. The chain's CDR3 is CASSGRWAPNEKLFF. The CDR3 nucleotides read TGTGCCAGTAGTGGCCGGTGGGCGCCTAATGAAAAACTGTTTTTT.

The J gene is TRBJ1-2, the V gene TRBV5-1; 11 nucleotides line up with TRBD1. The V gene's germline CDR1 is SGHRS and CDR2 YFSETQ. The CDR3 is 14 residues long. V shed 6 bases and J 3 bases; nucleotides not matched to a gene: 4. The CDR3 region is CASNPGQGDYGYTF. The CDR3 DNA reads TGCGCCAGCAACCCGGGACAGGGGGACTATGGCTACACCTTC.

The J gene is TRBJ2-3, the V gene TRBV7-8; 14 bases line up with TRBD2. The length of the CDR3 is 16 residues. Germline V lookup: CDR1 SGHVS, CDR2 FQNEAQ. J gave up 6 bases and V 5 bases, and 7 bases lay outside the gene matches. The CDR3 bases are TGTGCCAGCAGCACTGGGACTAGCGGGAGAGGGGATACGCAGTATTTT. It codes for CASSTGTSGRGDTQYF.

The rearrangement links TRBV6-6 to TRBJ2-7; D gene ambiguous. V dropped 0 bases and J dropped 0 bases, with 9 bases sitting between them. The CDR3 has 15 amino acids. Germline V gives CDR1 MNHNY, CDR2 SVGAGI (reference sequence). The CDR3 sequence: CASSYSHESSYEQYF. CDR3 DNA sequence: TGTGCCAGCAGTTACTCTCATGAGAGCTCCTACGAGCAGTACTTC.

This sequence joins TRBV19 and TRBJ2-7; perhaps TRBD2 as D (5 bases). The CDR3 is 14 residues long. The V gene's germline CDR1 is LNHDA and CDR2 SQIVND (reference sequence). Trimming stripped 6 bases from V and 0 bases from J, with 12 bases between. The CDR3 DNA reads TGTGCCAGTAGCATCGGGGTACCCTCCTACGAGCAGTACTTC. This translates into CASSIGVPSYEQYF.

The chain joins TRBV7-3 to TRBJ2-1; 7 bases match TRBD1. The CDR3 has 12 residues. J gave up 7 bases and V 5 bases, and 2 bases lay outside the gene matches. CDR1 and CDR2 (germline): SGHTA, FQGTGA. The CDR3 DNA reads TGTGCCAGCAGCGTACAGGGGAATGAGCAGTTCTTC. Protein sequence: CASSVQGNEQFF.

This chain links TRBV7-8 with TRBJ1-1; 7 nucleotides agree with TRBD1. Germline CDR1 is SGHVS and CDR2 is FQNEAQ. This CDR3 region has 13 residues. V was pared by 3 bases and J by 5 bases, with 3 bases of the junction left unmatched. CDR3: CASSFRTGTEAFF. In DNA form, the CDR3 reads TGTGCCAGCAGCTTCCGGACAGGAACTGAAGCTTTCTTT. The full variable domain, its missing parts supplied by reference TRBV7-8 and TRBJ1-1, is GAGVSQSPRYKVAKRGQDVALRCDPISGHVSLFWYQQALGQGPEFLTYFQNEAQLDKSGLPSDRFFAERPEGSVSTLKIQRTQQEDSAVYLCASSFRTGTEAFFGQGTRLTVV.

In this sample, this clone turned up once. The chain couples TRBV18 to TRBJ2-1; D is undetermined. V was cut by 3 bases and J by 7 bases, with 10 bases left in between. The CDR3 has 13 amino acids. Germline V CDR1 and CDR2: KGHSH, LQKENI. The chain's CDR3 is CASSPPTENEQFF. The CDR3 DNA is TGTGCCAGCTCACCTCCGACTGAGAATGAGCAGTTCTTC.

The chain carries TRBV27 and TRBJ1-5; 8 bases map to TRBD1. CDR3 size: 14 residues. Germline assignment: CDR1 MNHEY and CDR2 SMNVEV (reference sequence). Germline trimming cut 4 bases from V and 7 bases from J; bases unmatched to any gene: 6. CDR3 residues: CASSWTGLFQPQHF. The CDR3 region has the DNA TGTGCCAGCAGTTGGACAGGGCTTTTCCAGCCCCAGCATTTT.

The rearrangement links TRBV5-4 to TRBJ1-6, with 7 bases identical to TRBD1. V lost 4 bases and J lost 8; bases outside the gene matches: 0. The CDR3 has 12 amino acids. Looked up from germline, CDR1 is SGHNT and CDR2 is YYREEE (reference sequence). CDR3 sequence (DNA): TGTGCCAGCAGCCAGGGGGATTCACCCCTCCACTTT. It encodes CASSQGDSPLHF. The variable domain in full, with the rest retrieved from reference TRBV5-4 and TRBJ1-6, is ETGVTQSPTHLIKTRGQQVTLRCSSQSGHNTVSWYQQALGQGPQFIFQYYREEENGRGNFPPRFSGLQFPNYSSELNVNALELDDSALYLCASSQGDSPLHFGNGTRLTVT.

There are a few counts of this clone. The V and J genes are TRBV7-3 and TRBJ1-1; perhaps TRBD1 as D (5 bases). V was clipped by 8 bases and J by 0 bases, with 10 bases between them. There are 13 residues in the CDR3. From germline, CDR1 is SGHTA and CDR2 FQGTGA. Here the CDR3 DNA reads TGTGCCAGCGCTCAACAGGTGAACACTGAAGCTTTCTTT. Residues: CASAQQVNTEAFF.

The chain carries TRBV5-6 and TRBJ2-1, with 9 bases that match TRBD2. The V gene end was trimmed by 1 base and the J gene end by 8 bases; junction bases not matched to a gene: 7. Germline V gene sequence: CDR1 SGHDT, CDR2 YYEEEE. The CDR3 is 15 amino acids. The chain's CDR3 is CASSLSSGGGDEQFF. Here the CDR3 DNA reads TGTGCCAGCAGCTTGAGTAGCGGGGGTGGGGATGAGCAGTTCTTC.

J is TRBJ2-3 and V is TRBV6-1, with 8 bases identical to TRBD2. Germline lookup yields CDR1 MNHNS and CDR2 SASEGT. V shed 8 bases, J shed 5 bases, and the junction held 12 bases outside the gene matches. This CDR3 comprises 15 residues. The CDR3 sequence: CASSSVAGFLDTQYF. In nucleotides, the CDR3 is TGTGCCAGCTCTTCGGTAGCGGGATTTTTAGATACGCAGTATTTT.

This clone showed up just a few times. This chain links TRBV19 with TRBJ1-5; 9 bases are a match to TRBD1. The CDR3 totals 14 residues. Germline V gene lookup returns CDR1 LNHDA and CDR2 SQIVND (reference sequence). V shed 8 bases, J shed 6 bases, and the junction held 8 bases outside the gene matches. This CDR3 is CASSDRGVLQPQHF. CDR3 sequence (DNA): TGTGCCAGTTCTGACAGGGGGGTGCTTCAGCCCCAGCATTTT.

This chain's CDR3 is CASSRTGKHSPLHF. DNA of the CDR3: TGTGCCAGCAGCAGGACAGGGAAACATTCACCCCTCCACTTT. The V call is TRBV6-5, the J call TRBJ1-6, with TRBD1 matching 8 bases. CDR1 MNHEY and CDR2 SVGAGI come from the germline V gene. V was clipped by 6 bases and J by 8 bases; unmatched bases: 6. The CDR3 consists of 14 residues.